The clone carrying this T cell receptor beta chain was recorded at least ten times. The sample is drawn from a study of T-cell reconstitution after alpha-beta-depleted transplantation in children. Construction of the TCRbeta library involved unique molecular identifiers. TCRdb re-derived calls from the PCR reads in MiXCR, one entry per CDR3 protein. The data hold almost 400,000 distinct CDR3 sequences, with roughly 20% observed a single time. The sequence was collected from a human donor who donated a stem cell graft to a child with acute myeloid leukemia. The input for sequencing was PBMCs from the stem cell graft donor, taken from the stem cell graft.

CDR3 residues: CASRAGQGALSDTQYF. The CDR3 DNA is TGTGCCAGCAGAGCTGGACAGGGGGCTTTATCAGATACGCAGTATTTT. The chain employs TRBV25-1 and TRBJ2-3; 11 bases are a match to TRBD1. The CDR3 is 16 amino acids. V gave up 6 bases and J gave up 4 bases; unmatched junction bases: 9. CDR1 and CDR2 (germline): MGHDK, SYGVNS. Filled out from reference TRBV25-1 and TRBJ2-3, the complete variable domain reads EADIYQTPRYLVIGTGKKITLECSQTMGHDKMYWYQQDPGMELHLIHYSYGVNSTEKGDLSSESTVSRIRTEHFPLTLESARPSHTSQYLCASRAGQGALSDTQYFGPGTRLTVL.